These T cell receptor beta chains were read from a single sample in a study of T cells expressing NK-cell markers. TCRdb reprocessed the 5' RACE reads, with one entry per CDR3 protein and no DNA. The ten most abundant clones cover more than 7% of a sample with some 410,000 distinct CDR3 sequences. Sequencing used blood T cells: a sorted CD56 or NKG2C T cell subset, CD4+ or CD8+ T cells, or bulk PBMC T cells (not recorded which). The receptors here all came from a woman between 18 and 70 years old in good health. Both conserved end residues are part of each CDR3.

v_gene	j_gene	CDR3aa
TRBV20-1	TRBJ2-3	CSARPGLAGSSDTQYF
TRBV7-8	TRBJ1-6	CASSLVAGGHSPLHF
TRBV29-1	TRBJ2-7	CSVPDSRTPTSYEQYF
TRBV5-4	TRBJ2-7	CASSLGGQGRYEQYF
TRBV28	TRBJ2-5	CASSSEGMYQETQYF
TRBV7-3	TRBJ2-2	CASSITSGGYTGELFF
TRBV12-3/TRBV12-4	TRBJ1-1	CASSSADRLGTEAFF
TRBV11-2	TRBJ2-3	CASTPSGGTDTQYF
TRBV12-3/TRBV12-4	TRBJ1-4	CASSFSGKLFF
TRBV5-1	TRBJ2-1	CASSAPPGGKYNEQFF
TRBV3-1	TRBJ2-1	CASSRRMQGDEQFF
TRBV7-2	TRBJ2-1	CASSFTGTSGKHNEQFF
TRBV6-1	TRBJ2-7	CASRNRGGYEQYF
TRBV29-1	TRBJ2-3	CSVAGADTQYF
TRBV11-2	TRBJ2-2	CASSFGGLAGGSGTGELFF
TRBV5-4	TRBJ2-5	CASSLGGNTQTQYF
TRBV7-9	TRBJ1-1	CASSLFTGGVLNTEAFF
TRBV29-1	TRBJ2-7	CSVPGQGGSYEQYF
TRBV9	TRBJ2-5	CASSVGIGRETQYF
TRBV6-1	TRBJ2-6	CASSPGASGANVLTF
TRBV5-1	TRBJ1-1	CASRTGDLMNTEAFF
TRBV5-1	TRBJ2-1	CASSPPTVYNEQFF
TRBV3-1	TRBJ1-4	CASSQSGRVRRENEKLFF
TRBV19	TRBJ1-2	CASQRLIRDTNYGYTF
TRBV6-1	TRBJ1-1	CASSEWGESEAFF
TRBV7-6	TRBJ2-2	CASSLHWGGSTGELFF
TRBV29-1	TRBJ2-5	CSAAGVQETQYF
TRBV7-9	TRBJ2-7	CASSPQGTGGPYEQYF
TRBV15	TRBJ2-7	CATNPGKGMGQYF
TRBV19	TRBJ2-2	CASSGSSGPNTGELFF
TRBV29-1	TRBJ1-3	CSLRDSGNTIYF
TRBV5-1	TRBJ2-7	CASSTSGGAYEQYF
TRBV12-3/TRBV12-4	TRBJ1-1	CASSLEGQMNTEAFF
TRBV20-1	TRBJ2-6	CSARVNRANSGANVLTF
TRBV6-5	TRBJ1-1	CASSYSRTGGNTEAFF
TRBV12-3/TRBV12-4	TRBJ2-1	CASSLGGLAGINEQFF
TRBV20-1	TRBJ2-1	CSARVSGPYNEQFF
TRBV19	TRBJ1-1	CASSGSGHMNTEAFF
TRBV11-2	TRBJ2-1	CASSLVGYGAVRGNEQFF